This T cell receptor beta chain came from a study of CXCR3-negative and CXCR3-positive naive CD8 T cells. Sorts that each held a few hundred thousand cells were run in triplicate for every CD8+ T cell subset. This CDR3 has 14 amino acids. Per germline, CDR1 MGHRA and CDR2 YSYEKL. Through 5' RACE with UMI labels, the TRB cDNA libraries were prepared. After re-calling the 5' RACE reads, TCRdb lists one entry per CDR3 protein, DNA absent. This sample's table has around 50,000 distinct CDR3 sequences. The study's findings and limits: For memory CD8+ cells diversity was much lower, but both naive subsets had comparably high diversity. The TRB CDR3s that CXCR3-positive naive cells carried were more hydrophobic than those of CXCR3-negative naive cells. Researchers reported similar TRBV-TRBJ usage in naive CXCR3-negative and CXCR3-positive cells, though memory differed.

About this clonotype: Antigen unknown.

The origin of this receptor is a human donor in good health. Some clones in this sample may be carry-over from other donors' samples. The V gene is TRBV4-1, the J gene TRBJ2-7; TCRdb reports TRBD2, a call that lacks DNA to check it against. Source material: naive CXCR3+ CD8+ T cells from blood. Noted subset: CD45RO-CCR7+CD27+CD95- naive CD8+ T cells expressing CXCR3 (TNR3+). The CDR3 spells CASSQKDIAYEQYF.